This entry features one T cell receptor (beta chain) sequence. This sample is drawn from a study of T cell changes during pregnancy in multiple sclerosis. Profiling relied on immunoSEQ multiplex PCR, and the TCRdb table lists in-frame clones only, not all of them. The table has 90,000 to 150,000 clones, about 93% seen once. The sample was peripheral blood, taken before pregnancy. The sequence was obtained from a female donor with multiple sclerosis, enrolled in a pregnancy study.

The CDR3 here is CSVERGTSTDTQYF. CDR3 bases: TGCAGCGTTGAACGGGGTACTAGCACAGATACGCAGTATTTT. The chain joins TRBV29-1 to TRBJ2-3; TRBD2 is a possible D gene (5 bases). Germline V gene data show CDR1 as SQVTM and CDR2 as ANQGSEA. Trimming stripped 2 bases from V and 0 bases from J, with 9 bases between. The CDR3 has 14 amino acids.